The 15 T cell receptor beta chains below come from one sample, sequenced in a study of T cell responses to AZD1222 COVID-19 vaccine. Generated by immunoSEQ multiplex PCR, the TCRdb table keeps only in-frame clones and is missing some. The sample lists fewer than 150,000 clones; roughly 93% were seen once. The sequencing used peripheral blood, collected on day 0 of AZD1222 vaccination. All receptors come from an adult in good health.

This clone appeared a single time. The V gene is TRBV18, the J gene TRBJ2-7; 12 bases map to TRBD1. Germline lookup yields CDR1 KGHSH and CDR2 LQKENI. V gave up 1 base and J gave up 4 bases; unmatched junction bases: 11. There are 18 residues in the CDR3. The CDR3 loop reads CASSPRPGTGGGLYEQYF. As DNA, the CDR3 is TGTGCCAGCTCACCACGTCCCGGGACAGGGGGCGGTTTGTACGAGCAGTACTTC.

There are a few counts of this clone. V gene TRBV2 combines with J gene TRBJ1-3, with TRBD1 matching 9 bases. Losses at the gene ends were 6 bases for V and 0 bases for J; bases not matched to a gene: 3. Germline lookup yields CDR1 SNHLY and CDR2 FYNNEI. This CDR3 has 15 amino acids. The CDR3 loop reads CASRSTGGSGNTIYF. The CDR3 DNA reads TGTGCCAGCAGATCGACAGGGGGCTCTGGAAACACCATATATTTT.

CDR3 sequence: CAVQQGEDQPQHF. The CDR3, as DNA: TGTGCCGTACAACAGGGCGAGGATCAGCCCCAGCATTTT. The V gene is TRBV10-3, the J gene TRBJ1-5; TRBD1 is a possible D gene (6 bases). Trimming shortened V by 11 bases and J by 5 bases, and 16 bases separated the two germline ends. The germline gives CDR1 ENHRY, CDR2 SYGVKD. This CDR3 comprises 13 residues.

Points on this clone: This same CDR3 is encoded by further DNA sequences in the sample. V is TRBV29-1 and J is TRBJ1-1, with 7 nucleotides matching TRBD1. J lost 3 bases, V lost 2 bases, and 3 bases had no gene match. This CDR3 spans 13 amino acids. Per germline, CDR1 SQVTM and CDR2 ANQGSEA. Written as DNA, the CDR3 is TGCAGCGTTGAAAGGGGGCGAGACACTGAAGCTTTCTTT. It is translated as CSVERGRDTEAFF.

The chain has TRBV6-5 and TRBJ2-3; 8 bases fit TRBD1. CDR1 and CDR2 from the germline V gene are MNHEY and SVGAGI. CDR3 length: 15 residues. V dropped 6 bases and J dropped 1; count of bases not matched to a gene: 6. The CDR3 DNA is TGTGCCAGCAGACGACTGACAGGGGGCACAGATACGCAGTATTTT. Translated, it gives CASRRLTGGTDTQYF.

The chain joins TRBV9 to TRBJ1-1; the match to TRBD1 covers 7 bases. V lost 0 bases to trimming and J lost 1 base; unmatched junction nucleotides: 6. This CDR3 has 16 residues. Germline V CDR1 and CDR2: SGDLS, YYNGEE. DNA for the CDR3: TGTGCCAGCAGCGTAGGAGGGGGGACAGCGAACACTGAAGCTTTCTTT. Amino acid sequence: CASSVGGGTANTEAFF. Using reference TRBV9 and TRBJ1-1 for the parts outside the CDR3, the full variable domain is DSGVTQTPKHLITATGQRVTLRCSPRSGDLSVYWYQQSLDQGLQFLIQYYNGEERAKGNILERFSAQQFPDLHSELNLSSLELGDSALYFCASSVGGGTANTEAFFGQGTRLTVV.

CDR3: CAIWAEGNTEAFF. The CDR3 DNA sequence: TGTGCCATCTGGGCGGAAGGAAACACTGAAGCTTTCTTT. The genes are TRBV10-3 and TRBJ1-1; no clear D gene. Trimming removed 8 bases from V and 2 bases from J, with 12 bases in between. This CDR3 has 13 residues. Germline V gene data show CDR1 as ENHRY and CDR2 as SYGVKD.

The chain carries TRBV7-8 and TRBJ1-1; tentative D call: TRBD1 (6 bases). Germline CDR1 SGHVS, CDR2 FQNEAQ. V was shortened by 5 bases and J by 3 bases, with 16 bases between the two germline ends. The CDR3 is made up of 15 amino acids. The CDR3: CASSDLQGGHTEAFF. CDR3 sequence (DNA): TGTGCCAGCAGCGATCTACAGGGAGGGCACACTGAAGCTTTCTTT.

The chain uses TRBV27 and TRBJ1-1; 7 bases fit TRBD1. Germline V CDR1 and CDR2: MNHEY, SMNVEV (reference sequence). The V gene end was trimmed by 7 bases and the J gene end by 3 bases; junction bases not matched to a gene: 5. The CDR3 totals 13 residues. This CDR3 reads CASNRDSHTEAFF. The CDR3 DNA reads TGTGCCAGCAATCGGGACAGCCACACTGAAGCTTTCTTT.

The CDR3 spells CASSPPDSSDEKLFF. The CDR3 DNA follows: TGTGCCAGCAGCCCTCCCGACAGTTCCGATGAAAAACTGTTTTTT. This rearrangement joins TRBV9 to TRBJ1-4; D is possibly TRBD1 (5 bases). V was pared by 4 bases and J by 6 bases, with 16 bases between. The CDR3 runs 15 residues. The germline CDR1 and CDR2 sequences are SGDLS and YYNGEE.

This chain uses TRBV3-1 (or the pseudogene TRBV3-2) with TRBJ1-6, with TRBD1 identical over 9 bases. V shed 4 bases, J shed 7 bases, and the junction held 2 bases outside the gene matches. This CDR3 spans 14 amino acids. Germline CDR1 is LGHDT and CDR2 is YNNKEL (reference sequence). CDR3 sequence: CASSLTGGNSPLHF. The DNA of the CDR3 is TGTGCCAGCAGCCTGACAGGGGGGAATTCACCCCTCCACTTT.

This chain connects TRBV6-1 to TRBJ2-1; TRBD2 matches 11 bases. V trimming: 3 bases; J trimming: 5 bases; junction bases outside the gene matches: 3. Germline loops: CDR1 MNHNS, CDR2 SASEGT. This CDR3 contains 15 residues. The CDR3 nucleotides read TGTGCCAGCAGTGACGGGACTAGCGGTCACAATGAGCAGTTCTTC. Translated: CASSDGTSGHNEQFF.

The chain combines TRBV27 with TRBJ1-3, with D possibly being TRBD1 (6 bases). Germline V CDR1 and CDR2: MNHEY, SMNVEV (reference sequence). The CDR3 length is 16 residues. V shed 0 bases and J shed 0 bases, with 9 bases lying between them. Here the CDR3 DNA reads TGTGCCAGCAGTTTATCGAGGGGGATCTCTGGAAACACCATATATTTT. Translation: CASSLSRGISGNTIYF.

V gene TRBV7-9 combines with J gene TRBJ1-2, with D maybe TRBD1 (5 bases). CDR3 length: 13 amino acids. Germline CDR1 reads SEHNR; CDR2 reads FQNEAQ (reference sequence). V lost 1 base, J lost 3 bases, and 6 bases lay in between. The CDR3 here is CASSLVTDYGYTF. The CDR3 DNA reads TGTGCCAGCAGCTTAGTGACAGACTATGGCTACACCTTC. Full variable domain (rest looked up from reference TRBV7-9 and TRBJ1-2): DTGVSQNPRHKITKRGQNVTFRCDPISEHNRLYWYRQTLGQGPEFLTYFQNEAQLEKSRLLSDRFSAERPKGSFSTLEIQRTEQGDSAMYLCASSLVTDYGYTFGSGTRLTVV.

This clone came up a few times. The CDR3 coding sequence is TGTGCCAGCAGCGCAGGGATGAGCAATCAGCCCCAGCATTTT. Protein sequence: CASSAGMSNQPQHF. This sequence joins TRBV6-5 and TRBJ1-5; a weak D match, TRBD1 (5 bases). CDR1 is MNHEY, CDR2 SVGAGI, per germline. Deletions cut 6 bases from V and 1 base from J, with 10 bases between. This CDR3 region has 14 residues.